This is a list of T cell receptor beta chains from one sample in a study of radiation and T cells in renal cell carcinoma. This table comes from immunoSEQ multiplex PCR, and its TCRdb copy is limited to in-frame clones, with some not included. In the table there are about 120,000 clones, over 75% of which are singletons. Sequences were derived from blood, sampled from a patient whose treatment included radiotherapy and nephrectomy. All receptors derive from a woman aged 55-69 years with renal cell carcinoma. The CDR3 runs from the conserved cysteine through the conserved F or W. A D gene is named only where the DNA matches it firmly. For some rows the clone size is stated as once, few or many, or as a class when expanded; others skip it.

size,D,J,V,CDR3,DNA
-,-,TRBJ1-5,TRBV2,CASGQGRNQPQHF,TGTGCCAGCGGCCAGGGTCGCAATCAGCCCCAGCATTTT
-,-,TRBJ2-1,TRBV7-3,CASSLPGRSNEQFF,TGTGCCAGCAGCCTTCCGGGAAGGTCCAATGAGCAGTTCTTC
few,-,TRBJ1-1,TRBV27,CASAGHQNTEAFF,TGTGCCAGCGCGGGACACCAGAACACTGAAGCTTTCTTT
-,-,TRBJ2-3,TRBV18,CASARSASADTQYF,TGTGCCAGCGCCCGGTCGGCTAGCGCAGATACGCAGTATTTT
-,-,TRBJ1-2,TRBV9,CASSGDQGQNYGYTF,TGTGCCAGCAGCGGAGACCAGGGACAAAACTATGGCTACACCTTC
-,-,TRBJ1-2,TRBV5-1,CASSGAGDTDGYTF,TGCGCCAGCAGCGGGGCAGGGGACACCGATGGCTACACCTTC
-,-,TRBJ2-2,TRBV27,CASRPGTARTGELFF,TGTGCCAGCAGGCCCGGGACTGCGAGGACCGGGGAGCTGTTTTTT
-,-,TRBJ1-5,TRBV28,CASSLWKGYGNQPQHF,TGTGCCAGCAGTTTATGGAAGGGTTATGGCAATCAGCCCCAGCATTTT
-,-,TRBJ1-4,TRBV28,CASSFGTTNEKLFF,TGTGCCAGCAGTTTCGGAACAACTAATGAAAAACTGTTTTTT
-,-,TRBJ1-1,TRBV19,CASRIPIGGKTQAFF,TGTGCCAGTAGGATTCCTATAGGGGGGAAAACGCAAGCTTTCTTT
-,-,TRBJ2-2,TRBV6-5,CASSWDYTGELFF,TGTGCCAGCAGCTGGGACTACACCGGGGAGCTGTTTTTT
-,TRBD2,TRBJ2-5,TRBV5-1,CASSISGRPDQETQYF,TGCGCCAGCAGCATTAGCGGGAGGCCCGATCAAGAGACCCAGTACTTC
-,-,TRBJ2-2,TRBV5-1,CASSFQAGSGELFF,TGCGCCAGCAGCTTTCAGGCGGGGTCCGGGGAGCTGTTTTTT
-,TRBD1,TRBJ1-2,TRBV7-7,CASSLDGTGGPLYGYTF,TGTGCTAGCAGCTTAGACGGGACAGGGGGCCCCCTTTATGGCTACACCTTC
-,-,TRBJ2-1,TRBV5-1,CASNFGANPEDEQFF,TGCGCCAGCAATTTTGGGGCCAACCCTGAGGATGAGCAGTTCTTC
-,TRBD1,TRBJ1-2,TRBV28,CASSSPISGQGEGVYGYTF,TGTGCCAGCAGTTCCCCAATATCCGGACAGGGAGAAGGAGTCTATGGCTACACCTTC
-,-,TRBJ1-2,TRBV6-5,CASSRESLVYGYTF,TGTGCCAGCAGCCGGGAGTCTCTTGTCTATGGCTACACCTTC
-,-,TRBJ2-1,TRBV10-2,CASGGGGGGNEQFF,TGCGCCAGCGGAGGGGGGGGCGGGGGCAATGAGCAGTTCTTC
-,-,TRBJ2-7,TRBV4-2,CASSQTDSYEQYF,TGTGCCAGCAGCCAAACGGATTCCTACGAGCAGTACTTC
-,TRBD1,TRBJ1-1,TRBV19,CASSTGQGPFGGTEAFF,TGTGCCAGTAGTACTGGACAGGGTCCGTTTGGTGGCACTGAAGCTTTCTTT
-,TRBD1,TRBJ1-2,TRBV9,CASSQGTVHGYTF,TGTGCCAGCAGCCAGGGGACAGTTCATGGCTACACCTTC
-,-,TRBJ2-7,TRBV5-4,CASSLAGGSGSYEQYF,TGTGCCAGCAGCTTGGCGGGGGGCTCCGGCTCCTACGAGCAGTACTTC
-,-,TRBJ2-2,TRBV19,CASSIPGRTNTGELFF,TGTGCCAGTTCTATCCCGGGACGGACGAACACCGGGGAGCTGTTTTTT
-,TRBD2,TRBJ2-5,TRBV7-9,CASSSRTSGPHFQETQYF,TGTGCCAGCAGCTCAAGGACTAGCGGACCTCACTTCCAAGAGACCCAGTACTTC
-,TRBD1,TRBJ1-1,TRBV6-6,CASSYGTAGNTEAFF,TGTGCCAGCAGTTACGGGACAGCGGGGAACACTGAAGCTTTCTTT
-,-,TRBJ1-2,TRBV7-2,CASSPRADNYGYTF,TGTGCCAGCAGCCCTAGGGCCGACAACTATGGCTACACCTTC
-,-,TRBJ2-1,TRBV2,CASSEHSEVLISYNEQFF,TGTGCCAGCAGTGAACACTCGGAGGTCCTCATCTCCTACAATGAGCAGTTCTTC
once,TRBD1,TRBJ1-1,TRBV19,CASSIGRQGGSEAFF,TGTGCCAGTAGTATAGGCAGACAGGGAGGGAGTGAAGCTTTCTTT
-,-,TRBJ2-7,TRBV4-2,CASSPRVGTVEQYF,TGTGCCAGCAGCCCCAGGGTGGGTACTGTGGAGCAGTACTTC
-,-,TRBJ2-7,TRBV20-1,CSALEVDEQYF,TGCAGTGCTCTAGAGGTCGACGAGCAGTACTTC
-,-,TRBJ1-1,TRBV6-6,CASSYGGWNTEAFF,TGTGCCAGCAGTTACGGGGGGTGGAACACTGAAGCTTTCTTT
-,-,TRBJ2-2,TRBV9,CASTSSSRSDTGELFF,TGTGCCAGCACGTCCTCAAGTAGGAGCGACACCGGGGAGCTGTTTTTT
-,TRBD1,TRBJ2-7,TRBV2,CASRLTGASYEQYF,TGTGCCAGCAGATTGACAGGGGCGTCCTACGAGCAGTACTTC
-,-,TRBJ2-5,TRBV11-2,CASSLRGFREETQYF,TGTGCCAGCAGCTTGCGCGGATTTCGGGAAGAGACCCAGTACTTC
-,-,TRBJ2-3,TRBV9,CASSVGVEEASTDTQYF,TGTGCCAGCAGCGTAGGCGTCGAAGAGGCGAGTACAGATACGCAGTATTTT
-,-,TRBJ2-7,TRBV28,CASRGSDRVRGEQYF,TGTGCCAGCAGAGGGTCTGACAGGGTGCGGGGTGAGCAGTACTTC
-,-,TRBJ1-2,TRBV30,CAWAQKGGYTF,TGTGCCTGGGCCCAGAAAGGTGGCTACACCTTC
few,-,TRBJ1-1,TRBV4-1,CASSQRPAGGEAFF,TGCGCCAGCAGCCAGAGACCCGCCGGGGGTGAAGCTTTCTTT
-,TRBD2,TRBJ2-4,TRBV16,CASSQWGTSGLGNIQYF,TGTGCCAGCAGCCAATGGGGGACTAGCGGCCTCGGAAACATTCAGTACTTC
-,-,TRBJ1-3,TRBV19,CASSITSSGNTIYF,TGTGCCAGTAGTATCACCAGCTCTGGAAACACCATATATTTT